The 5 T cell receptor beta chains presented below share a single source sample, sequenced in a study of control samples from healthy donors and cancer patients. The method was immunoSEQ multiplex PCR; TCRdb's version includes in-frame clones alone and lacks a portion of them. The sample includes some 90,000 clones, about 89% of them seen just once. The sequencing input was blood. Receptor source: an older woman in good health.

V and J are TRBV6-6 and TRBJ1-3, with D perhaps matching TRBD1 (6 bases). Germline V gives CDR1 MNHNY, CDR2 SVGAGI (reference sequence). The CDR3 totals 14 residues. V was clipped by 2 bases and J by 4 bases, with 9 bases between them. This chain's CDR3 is CASSYGGPGNTIYF. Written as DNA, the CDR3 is TGTGCCAGCAGTTACGGGGGCCCGGGAAACACCATATATTTT.

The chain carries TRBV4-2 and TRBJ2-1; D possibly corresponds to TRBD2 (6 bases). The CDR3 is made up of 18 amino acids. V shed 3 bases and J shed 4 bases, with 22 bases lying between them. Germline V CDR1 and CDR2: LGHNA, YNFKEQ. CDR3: CASSHAPRLVRYYNEQFF. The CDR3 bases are TGTGCCAGCAGCCACGCTCCCCGACTAGTCCGTTATTACAATGAGCAGTTCTTC.

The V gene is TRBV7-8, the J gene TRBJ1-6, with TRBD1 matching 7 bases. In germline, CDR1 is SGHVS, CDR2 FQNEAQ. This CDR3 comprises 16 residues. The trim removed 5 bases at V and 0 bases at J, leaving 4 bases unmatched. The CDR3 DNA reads TGTGCCAGCAGCCAATGGGACAGCTCCTATAATTCACCCCTCCACTTT. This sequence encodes CASSQWDSSYNSPLHF.

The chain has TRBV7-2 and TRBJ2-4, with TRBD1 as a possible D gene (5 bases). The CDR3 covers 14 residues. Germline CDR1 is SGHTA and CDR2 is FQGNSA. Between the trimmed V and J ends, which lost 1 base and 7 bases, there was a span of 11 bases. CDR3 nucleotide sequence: TGTGCCAGCAGCTTAGGTGCAGGGATGAACATTCAGTACTTC. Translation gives CASSLGAGMNIQYF.

The CDR3 DNA reads TGTGCCAGCAGCAATTCAGGGGGCCGCACCGGGGAGCTGTTTTTT. It specifies CASSNSGGRTGELFF. This rearrangement joins TRBV5-6 to TRBJ2-2; 8 nucleotides match TRBD1. Germline V gene lookup returns CDR1 SGHDT and CDR2 YYEEEE. Germline trimming cut 4 bases from V and 4 bases from J; bases unmatched to any gene: 6. The CDR3 sequence is 15 residues long.